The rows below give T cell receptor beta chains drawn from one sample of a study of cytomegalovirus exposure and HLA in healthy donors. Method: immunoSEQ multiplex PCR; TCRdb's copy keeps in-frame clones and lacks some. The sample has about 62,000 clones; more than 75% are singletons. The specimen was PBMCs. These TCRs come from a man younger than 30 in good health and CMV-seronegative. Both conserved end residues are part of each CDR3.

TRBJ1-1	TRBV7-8	CASRKDRVPREAFF
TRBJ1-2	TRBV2	CASLFFGQGYGYTF
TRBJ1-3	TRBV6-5	CASTSPGNTIYF
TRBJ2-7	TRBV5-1	CASSRDISYEQYF
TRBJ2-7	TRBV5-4	CASSPPAGSYEQYF
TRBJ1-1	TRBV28	CASSSTDTEAFF
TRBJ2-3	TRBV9	CASSPTTGAGTQYF
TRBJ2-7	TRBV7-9	CASSSRQGPYEQYF
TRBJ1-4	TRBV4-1	CATAGLLNEKLFF
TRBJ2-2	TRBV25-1	CASARQGGTGELFF
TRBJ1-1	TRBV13	CASSLGQGRTEAFF
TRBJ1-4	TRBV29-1	CSVETHPGVNEKLFF
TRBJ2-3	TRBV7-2	CASSRAGRSTDTQYF
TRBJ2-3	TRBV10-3	CATIMAGSTDTQYF
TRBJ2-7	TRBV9	CASSVGGGGAYEQYF
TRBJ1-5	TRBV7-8	CASSPGIVNNQPQHF
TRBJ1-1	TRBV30	CAWSVRDREAFF
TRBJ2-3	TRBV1	CTSSQDLAGTPDTQYF
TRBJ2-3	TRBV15	CATSRGLASRDTQYF
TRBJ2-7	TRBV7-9	CASSLGGGTYEQYF
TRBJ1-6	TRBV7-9	CASSLQKIVSPLHF
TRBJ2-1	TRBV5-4	CASSLDWGGSSYNEQFF
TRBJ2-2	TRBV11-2	CASSGSGGQNTGELFF
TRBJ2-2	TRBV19	CASKGDTGELFF
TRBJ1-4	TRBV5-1	CASSSTGTTNEKLFF
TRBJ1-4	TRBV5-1	CASTDTGADEKLFF
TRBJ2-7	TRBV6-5	CASRMEQGPYEQYF
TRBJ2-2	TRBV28	CASTPSRYTGELFF
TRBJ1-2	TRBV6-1	CATPTGGAGYGYTF
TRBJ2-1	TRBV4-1	CASSQDPVPRGPVEFF
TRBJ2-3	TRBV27	CASSPHFTDTQYF
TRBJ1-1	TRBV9	CASSASLSWQRTSEAFF
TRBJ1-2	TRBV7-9	CASSLSGDLRYTF
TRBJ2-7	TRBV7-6	CASSLGSERTYEQYF
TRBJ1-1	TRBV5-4	CASSLASFRDLNTEAFF
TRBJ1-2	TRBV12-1	CASSFAGARANYGYTF
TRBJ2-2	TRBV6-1	CASLGVNTGELFF
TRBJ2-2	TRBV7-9	CASSFRGERGIGELFF
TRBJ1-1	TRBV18	CASSPTDNTEAFF
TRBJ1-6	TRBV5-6	CASSLDWNSPLHF
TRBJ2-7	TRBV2	CASSELQAPTYEQYF
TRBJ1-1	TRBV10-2	CAAGRRNTEAFF
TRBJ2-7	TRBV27	CASSHGQDSYEQYF
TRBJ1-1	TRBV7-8	CASSLWATEAFF
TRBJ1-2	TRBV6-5	CASSPDRNYGYTF
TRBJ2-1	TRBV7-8	CASSFRSGTGVIEQFF
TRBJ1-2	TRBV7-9	CASSLNLQGATDGYTF
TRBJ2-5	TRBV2	CASLAGGQGYDQYF
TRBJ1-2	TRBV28	CASSPLTGGYGYTF
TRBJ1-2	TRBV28	CASSSTANYGYTF
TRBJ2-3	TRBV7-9	CASSLVVDTQYF
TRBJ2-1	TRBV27	CASRTGGSYNEQFF
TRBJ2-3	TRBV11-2	CASSLVPGSDTQYF
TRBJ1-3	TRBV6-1	CASSSSRGPENTIYF
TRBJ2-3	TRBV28	CASSLFRLAGGDTQYF
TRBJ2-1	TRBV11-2	CASSSGGLAGYNEQFF
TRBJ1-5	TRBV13	CASSLQGSENQPQHF
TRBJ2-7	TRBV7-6	CASSTTIEQYF